Below, 2 T cell receptor beta chains from the same sample are listed, as sequenced in a study of cytomegalovirus exposure and HLA in healthy donors. This PCR relied on a set of 60 Vbeta primers and 13 Jbeta primers. This table comes from immunoSEQ multiplex PCR, and its TCRdb copy is limited to in-frame clones, with some not included. The sample yields 150,000 to 160,000 clones, 80% seen once. The sample consisted of PBMCs. These receptors originate from a man younger than 45 in good health and CMV-seropositive.

A word on this clone: Since the CDR3 does not end with the conserved phenylalanine or tryptophan, this likely comes from a read error. The chain couples TRBV28 to TRBJ1-5, with 12 bases fitting TRBD1. Trimming at V came to 8 bases and at J to 0 bases, leaving 8 bases not matched to a gene. Germline assignment: CDR1 MDHEN and CDR2 SYDVKM. The CDR3 extends over 17 amino acids. CDR3 in DNA: TGTGCCAGCGCCCGGGACAGGGGGCGCCGTAGCAATCAGCCCCAGCATTCT. Protein: CASARDRGRRSNQPQHS.

The J gene is TRBJ2-7, the V gene TRBV30, with a possible D match to TRBD2 (6 bases). The CDR3 totals 14 residues. CDR1 GTSNPN and CDR2 SVGIG come from the germline V gene (reference sequence). V was shortened by 7 bases and J by 2 bases, with 18 bases between the two germline ends. The CDR3 is CASALQWTTYEQYF. For the CDR3, the DNA is TGTGCCTCCGCCCTTCAATGGACTACCTACGAGCAGTACTTC.